This T cell receptor (beta chain) appears in the sequencing data of a study of blood T cells in healthy people across ages. The individuals who served as donors were healthy Caucasians living in Russia, aged about 6 to 100. To note about this clonotype: Its antigen is still unknown.

Germline CDR1 is SGHRS and CDR2 is YFSETQ. The trim removed 4 bases at V and 5 bases at J, leaving 14 bases unmatched. The length of the CDR3 is 16 residues. The study, taken as a whole, reports: Any changes in expanded clonotypes were possibly confounded, as donor CMV status remained unknown.

It was with a sample-barcoded 5' primer and a J-beta primer mix that a second PCR of about 6 to 11 cycles was run. All cDNA molecules were each tagged by a template-switch adaptor with 12 random nucleotides. In TCRdb, the 5' RACE reads were re-called with MiXCR into one record per CDR3 protein. The sample includes approximately 800,000 distinct CDR3 sequences, 53% seen only once; the top ten take approximately 41%. The specimen sequenced was blood. The receptor comes from an elderly man in good health. The chain couples TRBV5-1 to TRBJ2-5; TRBD2 matches 7 bases. The CDR3: CASSPGGSVLGETQYF. The CDR3 DNA reads as TGCGCCAGCAGCCCGGGCGGGAGTGTCTTGGGCGAGACCCAGTACTTC.